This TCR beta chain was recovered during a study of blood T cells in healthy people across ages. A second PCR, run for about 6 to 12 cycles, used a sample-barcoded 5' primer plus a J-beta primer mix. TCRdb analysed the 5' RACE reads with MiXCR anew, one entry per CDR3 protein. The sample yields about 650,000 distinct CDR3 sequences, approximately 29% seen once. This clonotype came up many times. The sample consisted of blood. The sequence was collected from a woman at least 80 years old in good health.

CDR3: CSAPRQGRTEQFF. CDR3 DNA: TGCAGTGCTCCAAGACAGGGGCGGACTGAGCAGTTCTTC. V and J are TRBV20-1 and TRBJ2-1; 8 bases fit TRBD1. Germline CDR1 DFQATT, CDR2 SNEGSKA (reference sequence). CDR3 length: 13 amino acids. V trimming: 5 bases; J trimming: 9 bases; junction bases outside the gene matches: 9.